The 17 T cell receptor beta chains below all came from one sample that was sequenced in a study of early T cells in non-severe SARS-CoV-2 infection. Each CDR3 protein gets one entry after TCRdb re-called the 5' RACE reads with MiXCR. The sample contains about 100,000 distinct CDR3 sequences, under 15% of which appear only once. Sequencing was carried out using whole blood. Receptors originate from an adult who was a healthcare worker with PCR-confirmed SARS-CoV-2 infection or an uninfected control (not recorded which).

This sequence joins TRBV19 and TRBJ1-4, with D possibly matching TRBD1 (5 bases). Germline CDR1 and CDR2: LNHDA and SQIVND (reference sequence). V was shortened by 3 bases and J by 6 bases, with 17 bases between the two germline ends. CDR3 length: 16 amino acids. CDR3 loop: CASSIAGGGAHEKLFF. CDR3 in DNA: TGTGCCAGTAGTATTGCGGGCGGGGGAGCCCATGAAAAACTGTTTTTT.

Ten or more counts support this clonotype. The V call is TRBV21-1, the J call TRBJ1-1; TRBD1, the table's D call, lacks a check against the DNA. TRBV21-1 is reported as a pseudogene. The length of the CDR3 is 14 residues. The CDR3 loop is CASSKQIVPTEAFF. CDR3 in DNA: TGTGCCAGCAGCAAACAAATTGTCCCCACTGAAGCTTTCTTT.

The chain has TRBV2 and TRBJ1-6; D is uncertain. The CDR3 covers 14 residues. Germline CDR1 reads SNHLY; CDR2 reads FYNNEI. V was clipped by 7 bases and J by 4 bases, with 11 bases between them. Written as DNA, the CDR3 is TGTGCCAGCAAGACAAGTAAATATAATTCACCCCTCCACTTT. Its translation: CASKTSKYNSPLHF. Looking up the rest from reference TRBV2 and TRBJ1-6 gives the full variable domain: EPEVTQTPSHQVTQMGQEVILRCVPISNHLYFYWYRQILGQKVEFLVSFYNNEISEKSEIFDDQFSVERPDGSNFTLKIRSTKLEDSAMYFCASKTSKYNSPLHFGNGTRLTVT.

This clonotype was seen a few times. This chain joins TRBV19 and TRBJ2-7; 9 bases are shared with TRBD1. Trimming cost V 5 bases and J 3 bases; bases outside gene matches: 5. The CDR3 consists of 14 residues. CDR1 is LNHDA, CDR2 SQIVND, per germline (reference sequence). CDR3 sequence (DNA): TGTGCCAGTAGTCCCGAGGGACAGGGCTACGAGCAGTACTTC. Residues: CASSPEGQGYEQYF.

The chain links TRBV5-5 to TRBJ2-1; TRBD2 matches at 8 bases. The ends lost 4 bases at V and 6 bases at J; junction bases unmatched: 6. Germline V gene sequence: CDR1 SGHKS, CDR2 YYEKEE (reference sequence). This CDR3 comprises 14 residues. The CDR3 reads CASSPSGSFNEQFF. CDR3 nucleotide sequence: TGTGCCAGCAGCCCGAGCGGGAGTTTCAATGAGCAGTTCTTC.

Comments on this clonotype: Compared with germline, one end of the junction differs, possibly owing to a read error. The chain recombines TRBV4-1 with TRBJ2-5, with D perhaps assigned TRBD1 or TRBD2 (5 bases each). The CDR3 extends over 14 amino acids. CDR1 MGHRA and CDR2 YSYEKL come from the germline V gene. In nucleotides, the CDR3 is TGCGCCAGCAACCAAGATGGGGGCCAAGAGACCCAGTACTTC. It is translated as CASNQDGGQETQYF.

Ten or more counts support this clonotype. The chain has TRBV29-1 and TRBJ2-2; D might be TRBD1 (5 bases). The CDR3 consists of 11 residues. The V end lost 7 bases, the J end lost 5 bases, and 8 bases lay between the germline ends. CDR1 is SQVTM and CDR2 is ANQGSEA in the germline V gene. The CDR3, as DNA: TGCAGCGGACAGAGGACCGGGGAGCTGTTTTTT. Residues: CSGQRTGELFF.

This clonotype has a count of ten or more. CDR3 loop: CASSFDRDYTF. Written as DNA, the CDR3 is TGTGCCAGCAGCTTCGACAGGGATTACACCTTC. This chain links TRBV7-9 with TRBJ1-2, with TRBD1 matching over 7 bases. The CDR3 sequence is 11 residues long. Germline values: CDR1 SEHNR, CDR2 FQNEAQ (reference sequence). Germline trimming cut 3 bases from V and 11 bases from J; bases unmatched to any gene: 3.

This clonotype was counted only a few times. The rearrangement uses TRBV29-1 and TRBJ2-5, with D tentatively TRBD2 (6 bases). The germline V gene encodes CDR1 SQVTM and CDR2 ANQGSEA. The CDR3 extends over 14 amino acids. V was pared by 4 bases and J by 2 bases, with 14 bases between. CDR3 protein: CSVGYIAGQETQYF. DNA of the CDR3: TGCAGCGTTGGATATATTGCGGGGCAAGAGACCCAGTACTTC.

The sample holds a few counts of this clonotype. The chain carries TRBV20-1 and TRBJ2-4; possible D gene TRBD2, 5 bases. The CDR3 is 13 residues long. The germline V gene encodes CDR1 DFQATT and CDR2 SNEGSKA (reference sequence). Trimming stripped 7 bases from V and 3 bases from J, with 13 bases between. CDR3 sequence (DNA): TGCAGTGTCCCCAGCGGTTTCAAAAACATTCAGTACTTC. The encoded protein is CSVPSGFKNIQYF.

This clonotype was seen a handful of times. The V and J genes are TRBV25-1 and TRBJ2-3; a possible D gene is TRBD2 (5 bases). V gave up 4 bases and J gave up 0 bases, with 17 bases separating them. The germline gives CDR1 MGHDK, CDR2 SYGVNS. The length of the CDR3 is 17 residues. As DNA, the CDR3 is TGTGCCAGCAGTGGTGAACGGGGAGACCCTAGCACAGATACGCAGTATTTT. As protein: CASSGERGDPSTDTQYF. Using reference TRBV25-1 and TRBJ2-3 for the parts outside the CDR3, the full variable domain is EADIYQTPRYLVIGTGKKITLECSQTMGHDKMYWYQQDPGMELHLIHYSYGVNSTEKGDLSSESTVSRIRTEHFPLTLESARPSHTSQYLCASSGERGDPSTDTQYFGPGTRLTVL.

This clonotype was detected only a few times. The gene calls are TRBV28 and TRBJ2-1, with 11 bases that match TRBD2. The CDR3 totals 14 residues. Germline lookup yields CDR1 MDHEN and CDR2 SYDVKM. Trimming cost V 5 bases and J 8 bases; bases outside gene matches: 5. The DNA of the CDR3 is TGTGCCAGCAGTCCTAGCGGGGGGCCCGATGAGCAGTTCTTC. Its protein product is CASSPSGGPDEQFF.

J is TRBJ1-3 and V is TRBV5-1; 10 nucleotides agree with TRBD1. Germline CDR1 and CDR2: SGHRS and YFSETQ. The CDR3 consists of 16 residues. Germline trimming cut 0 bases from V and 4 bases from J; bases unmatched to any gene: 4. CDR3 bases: TGCGCCAGCAGCTTGGAGGGACAGGGGAGCGGAAACACCATATATTTT. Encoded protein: CASSLEGQGSGNTIYF.

Written as DNA, the CDR3 is TGTGCCAGCAGTATCAAAAGCGGCCACATCAATGAGCAGTTCTTC. This gives the protein CASSIKSGHINEQFF. V usage is TRBV28 and J usage is TRBJ2-1; D possibly corresponds to TRBD2 (5 bases). In germline, CDR1 is MDHEN, CDR2 SYDVKM. The CDR3 runs to 15 residues. V was clipped by 5 bases and J by 6 bases, with 17 bases between them.

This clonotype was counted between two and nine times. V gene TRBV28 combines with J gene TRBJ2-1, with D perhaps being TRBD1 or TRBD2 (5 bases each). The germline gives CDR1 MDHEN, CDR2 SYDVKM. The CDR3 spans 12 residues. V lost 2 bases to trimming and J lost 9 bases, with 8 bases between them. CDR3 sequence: CASSLEGFEQFF. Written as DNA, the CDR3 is TGTGCCAGCAGTTTAGAGGGGTTTGAGCAGTTCTTC. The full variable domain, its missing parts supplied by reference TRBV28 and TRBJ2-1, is DVKVTQSSRYLVKRTGEKVFLECVQDMDHENMFWYRQDPGLGLRLIYFSYDVKMKEKGDIPEGYSVSREKKERFSLILESASTNQTSMYLCASSLEGFEQFFGPGTRLTVL.

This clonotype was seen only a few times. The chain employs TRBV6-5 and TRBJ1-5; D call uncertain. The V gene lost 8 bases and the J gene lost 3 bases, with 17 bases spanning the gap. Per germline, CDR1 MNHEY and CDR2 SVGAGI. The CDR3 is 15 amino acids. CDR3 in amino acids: CASALSGRFNQPQHF. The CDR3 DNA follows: TGTGCCAGCGCTCTATCGGGCCGATTCAATCAGCCCCAGCATTTT.

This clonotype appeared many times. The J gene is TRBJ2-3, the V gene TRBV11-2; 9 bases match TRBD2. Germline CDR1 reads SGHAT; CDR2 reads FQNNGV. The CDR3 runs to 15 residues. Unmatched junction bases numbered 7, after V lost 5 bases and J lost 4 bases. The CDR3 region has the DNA TGTGCCAGCAGCGTTTCCGGGACTAGCCCAGATACGCAGTATTTT. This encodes CASSVSGTSPDTQYF.